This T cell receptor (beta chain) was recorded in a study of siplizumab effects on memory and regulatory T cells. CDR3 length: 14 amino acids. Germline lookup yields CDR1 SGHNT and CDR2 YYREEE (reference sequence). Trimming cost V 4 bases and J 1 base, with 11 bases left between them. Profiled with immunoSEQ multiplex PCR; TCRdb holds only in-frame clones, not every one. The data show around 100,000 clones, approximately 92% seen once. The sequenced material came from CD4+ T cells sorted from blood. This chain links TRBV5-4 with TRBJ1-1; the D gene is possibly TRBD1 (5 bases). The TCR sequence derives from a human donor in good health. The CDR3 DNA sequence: TGTGCCAGCAGCCCCAACGACAGGAACACTGAAGCTTTCTTT. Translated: CASSPNDRNTEAFF.